The rows below give T cell receptor beta chains drawn from one sample of a study of T cells in Graves' hyperthyroidism and ophthalmopathy. TCRdb re-called the multiplex PCR reads with MiXCR, one entry per CDR3 protein. Among approximately 620,000 distinct CDR3 sequences listed, roughly 15% were seen once. Sequenced input: blood. Every receptor here comes from a woman in her 40s with Graves' ophthalmopathy. Each CDR3 is given without its conserved first and last residue. Fields, in order: V gene, J gene, CDR3 protein.

v_call: TRBV6-1; j_call: TRBJ1-4; cdr3_aa: ASKVNEKLF
v_call: TRBV19; j_call: TRBJ1-5; cdr3_aa: ASSIDREEPQH
v_call: TRBV3-1; j_call: TRBJ2-7; cdr3_aa: ASSRGPPYEQY
v_call: TRBV6-1; j_call: TRBJ1-2; cdr3_aa: ASSGELGQGYANYGYT
v_call: TRBV6-2/TRBV6-3; j_call: TRBJ2-1; cdr3_aa: ASSYFPLTRLTSYEQF
v_call: TRBV5-5; j_call: TRBJ2-5; cdr3_aa: ASSSGLAAQETQY
v_call: TRBV6-1; j_call: TRBJ1-6; cdr3_aa: ASSLGNSPLH
v_call: TRBV6-1; j_call: TRBJ2-5; cdr3_aa: ASTSVEGTQY
v_call: TRBV7-9; j_call: TRBJ2-5; cdr3_aa: ASSPSGEAQY
v_call: TRBV18; j_call: TRBJ2-1; cdr3_aa: ASSRAQGASSYNEQF
v_call: TRBV12-3/TRBV12-4; j_call: TRBJ2-3; cdr3_aa: ASRATSGSRDTQY
v_call: TRBV27; j_call: TRBJ2-3; cdr3_aa: ASSPRVDTDTQY
v_call: TRBV5-1; j_call: TRBJ2-7; cdr3_aa: ASSLGGTPSYEQY
v_call: TRBV7-2; j_call: TRBJ2-5; cdr3_aa: ASSLWPGTSGEETQY
v_call: TRBV3-1; j_call: TRBJ2-1; cdr3_aa: ASSQAWAGGYNEQF
v_call: TRBV2; j_call: TRBJ1-1; cdr3_aa: ASSGKWITEAF
v_call: TRBV6-2/TRBV6-3; j_call: TRBJ2-7; cdr3_aa: ASSYSSSFGLAGFSYEQY
v_call: TRBV10-1; j_call: TRBJ2-7; cdr3_aa: ARWDREGKPSYEQY
v_call: TRBV18; j_call: TRBJ2-6; cdr3_aa: ASSPRQGALGANVLT
v_call: TRBV19; j_call: TRBJ1-5; cdr3_aa: ASSPTGGLKGIEPQH
v_call: TRBV28; j_call: TRBJ1-1; cdr3_aa: ASRIYTEAF
v_call: TRBV5-1; j_call: TRBJ2-2; cdr3_aa: ASSWIRDTGELF
v_call: TRBV5-1; j_call: TRBJ2-5; cdr3_aa: ASRGPETQY
v_call: TRBV27; j_call: TRBJ1-2; cdr3_aa: ASGLTGTGVSYGYT
v_call: TRBV7-9; j_call: TRBJ2-5; cdr3_aa: ASSPGGAGETQY
v_call: TRBV5-1; j_call: TRBJ2-2; cdr3_aa: ASSLRPNTGELL